Described below is a single T cell receptor beta chain sequence and its context. Its antigen is currently unknown. This sample is part of a study of a mutant IDH1 vaccine in newly diagnosed glioma. Findings of the study overall: Most patients, 85% to 95%, showed vaccine-induced immune responses. Any relationship between pseudoprogression and changes in top peripheral T cell clonotypes seemed absent.

Time point noted: baseline, week 1 (first vaccination visit). Treatment indicated: pre-vaccination baseline after standard-of-care therapy. Donors harbored newly found WHO grade 3 or 4 IDH1-mutant, ATRX-lost astrocytomas. This CDR3 spans 14 amino acids. CDR1 is MNHNS and CDR2 is SASEGT in the germline V gene. V dropped 4 bases and J dropped 4; count of bases not matched to a gene: 3. Sequencing was performed with immunoSEQ multiplex PCR; in TCRdb, only in-frame clones are kept and a portion is missing. The data hold 30,000 or so clones, with more than 65% observed a single time. Sequenced material: PBMCs, taken from a glioma patient treated with radiotherapy, temozolomide or both. The J gene is TRBJ2-7, the V gene TRBV6-1, with 11 bases aligning to TRBD1. This receptor was identified in a man in his thirties or forties with glioma. CDR3 loop: CASSVGQGAYEQYF. CDR3 sequence (DNA): TGTGCCAGCAGTGTCGGACAGGGGGCTTACGAGCAGTACTTC.